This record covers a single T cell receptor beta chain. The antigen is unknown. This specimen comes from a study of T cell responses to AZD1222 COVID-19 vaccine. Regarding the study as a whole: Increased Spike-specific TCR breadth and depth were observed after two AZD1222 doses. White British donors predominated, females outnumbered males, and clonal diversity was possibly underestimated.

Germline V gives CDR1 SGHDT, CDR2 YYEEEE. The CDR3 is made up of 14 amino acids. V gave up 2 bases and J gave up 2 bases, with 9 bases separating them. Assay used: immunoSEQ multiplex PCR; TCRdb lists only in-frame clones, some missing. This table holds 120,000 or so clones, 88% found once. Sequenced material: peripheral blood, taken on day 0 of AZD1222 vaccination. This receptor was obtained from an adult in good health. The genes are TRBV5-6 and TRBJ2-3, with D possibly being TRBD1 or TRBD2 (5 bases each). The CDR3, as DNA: TGTGCCAGCAGCTTCTCGGGGCTCACAGATACGCAGTATTTT. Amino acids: CASSFSGLTDTQYF.